The next 2 T cell receptor beta chains were all read from a single sample in a study of blood T cell repertoires in COVID-19. Clones were read by immunoSEQ multiplex PCR, and TCRdb kept only the in-frame ones, dropping some. This sample has some 88,000 clones, with around 93% found just once. Sequencing was performed on peripheral blood. The receptors originated from a human donor with active COVID-19. The donor label of this sample is uncertain.

The chain joins TRBV5-4 to TRBJ2-5; D is ambiguous. The CDR3 covers 14 residues. Trimming removed 0 bases from V and 2 bases from J, with 8 bases in between. Germline values: CDR1 SGHNT, CDR2 YYREEE (reference sequence). The CDR3 nucleotides read TGTGCCAGCAGCTTGGCGGGTATGCAAGAGACCCAGTACTTC. It yields the protein CASSLAGMQETQYF.

The V gene is TRBV9, the J gene TRBJ2-3; 10 bases align to TRBD2. After removal of 0 bases from V and 3 bases from J, the junction contained 4 bases not matched to a gene. CDR1 SGDLS and CDR2 YYNGEE come from the germline V gene. The CDR3 loop spans 16 amino acids. In nucleotides, the CDR3 is TGTGCCAGCAGCGTAGAAGCGGGGGGGCGGACAGATACGCAGTATTTT. It specifies CASSVEAGGRTDTQYF. Drawing the rest from reference TRBV9 and TRBJ2-3, the complete variable domain is DSGVTQTPKHLITATGQRVTLRCSPRSGDLSVYWYQQSLDQGLQFLIQYYNGEERAKGNILERFSAQQFPDLHSELNLSSLELGDSALYFCASSVEAGGRTDTQYFGPGTRLTVL.